This T cell receptor (beta chain) was retrieved from a study of blood T cell repertoires in COVID-19. Sequenced by immunoSEQ multiplex PCR; TCRdb stores in-frame clones only, minus some. The data show roughly 200,000 clones, with approximately 86% seen just once and about 4.5% held by the top ten. The junction had 6 bases not matched to a gene; V was cut back by 3 bases and J by 7 bases. The CDR3 is 15 amino acids. In germline, CDR1 is SGHNT, CDR2 YENEEA. Participant ages covered 18 to 89 years across around 25 US areas. The origin of this receptor is a woman aged 25 to 45 who had been exposed to COVID-19. The V and J genes are TRBV11-3 and TRBJ2-1; 10 bases fit TRBD2. What was sequenced was PBMCs or T cells enriched from blood (not recorded which). The CDR3 loop is CASSFGAGGRNEQFF. The CDR3 DNA follows: TGTGCCAGCAGCTTCGGAGCGGGGGGGCGGAATGAGCAGTTCTTC.